This T cell receptor beta chain was identified in a study of neurological immune-mediated disorders. TCRdb recomputed calls from the 5' RACE reads with MiXCR, one row per CDR3 protein. Seen here are about 39,000 distinct CDR3 sequences, 7% to 8.5% observed once, and the top ten hold 5.7%. Volunteers attending a blood bank in Maryland, USA, served as healthy controls. The sorted libraries were prepared using more than 850,000 CD4+ or CD8+ T cells that had themselves been sorted. The sequence was collected from a man aged 50 to 59 in good health. Material: CD4+ T cells from blood.

DNA of the CDR3: TGTGCCAGCAGCGCCGGTGGGACAGGCGGGACCTACGAGCAGTACTTC. This translates into CASSAGGTGGTYEQYF. The chain couples TRBV9 to TRBJ2-7, with 8 bases that match TRBD1. The CDR3 covers 16 residues. Trimming removed 3 bases from V and 2 bases from J; junction bases left unmatched: 10. The germline gives CDR1 SGDLS, CDR2 YYNGEE. The full variable domain, with the rest looked up from reference TRBV9 and TRBJ2-7, is DSGVTQTPKHLITATGQRVTLRCSPRSGDLSVYWYQQSLDQGLQFLIQYYNGEERAKGNILERFSAQQFPDLHSELNLSSLELGDSALYFCASSAGGTGGTYEQYFGPGTRLTVT.